These 27 T cell receptor beta chains were sequenced from one sample in a study of human T cells and chemical hapten exposure. Time point reported: patch test 3, about 24 weeks after DPC sensitization. Treatment defined: therapeutic diphenylcyclopropenone sensitization with weekly scalp DPC. TCRdb re-called the RACE reads with MiXCR, one entry per CDR3 protein. The sample includes tens of thousands of distinct CDR3 sequences, roughly 13% of them seen just once. The input for sequencing was whole blood, taken in connection with sensitization to the hapten diphenylcyclopropenone (DPC). The source is a woman between 50 and 59 years old with alopecia areata. Some clones in this sample may be carry-over from other donors' samples.

This clonotype was counted many times. The chain's CDR3 is CASSPQGQGPGNTIYF. DNA for the CDR3: TGTGCCAGCAGCCCACAGGGACAGGGCCCTGGAAACACCATATATTTT. V gene TRBV7-9 combines with J gene TRBJ1-3, with 9 bases aligning to TRBD1. The CDR3 spans 16 residues. Germline V gene lookup returns CDR1 SEHNR and CDR2 FQNEAQ (reference sequence). V trimming: 5 bases; J trimming: 2 bases; junction bases outside the gene matches: 7.

This clonotype was detected many times. V is TRBV5-4 and J is TRBJ2-1, with D unclear. The V end was cut by 0 bases, the J end by 0 bases, with 10 bases between. Germline CDR1 reads SGHNT; CDR2 reads YYREEE (reference sequence). This CDR3 contains 16 residues. CDR3: CASSLGRGSSYNEQFF. In DNA form, the CDR3 reads TGTGCCAGCAGCTTGGGTCGCGGATCCTCCTACAATGAGCAGTTCTTC.

V gene TRBV10-2 combines with J gene TRBJ1-4; tentative D call: TRBD1 (5 bases). CDR3 length: 15 amino acids. Trimming took 4 bases from V and 10 from J, leaving 19 bases between them. Germline lookup yields CDR1 WSHSY and CDR2 SAAADI. In nucleotides, the CDR3 is TGCGCCAGCAGTGCACTCTCCGGGACTGTTGGAAAACTGTTTTTT. Protein product: CASSALSGTVGKLFF.

This clonotype was picked up a small number of times. The CDR3 sequence: CSARPPGGYGYTF. The CDR3 DNA sequence: TGCAGTGCCCGGCCCCCCGGCGGCTATGGCTACACCTTC. The chain links TRBV20-1 to TRBJ1-2; D ambiguous. Trimming cost V 6 bases and J 4 bases, with 15 bases left between them. The CDR3 runs to 13 residues. Germline V gene data show CDR1 as DFQATT and CDR2 as SNEGSKA (reference sequence).

The chain recombines TRBV20-1 with TRBJ1-6; D call uncertain. Germline lookup yields CDR1 DFQATT and CDR2 SNEGSKA (reference sequence). CDR3 length equals 14 residues. Trimming shortened V by 7 bases and J by 9 bases, and 19 bases separated the two germline ends. CDR3 in amino acids: CSVEFSQRASPLHF. The CDR3 DNA sequence: TGCAGTGTCGAGTTCTCGCAACGAGCTTCACCCCTCCACTTT.

This clonotype has only a few counts. This rearrangement joins TRBV29-1 to TRBJ2-3; 7 bases agree with TRBD2. Per germline, CDR1 SQVTM and CDR2 ANQGSEA. The V segment lost 6 bases and the J segment 8 bases; nucleotides outside the gene matches: 23. The CDR3 has 17 amino acids. The CDR3 spells CSVPPGGTNARTGTQYF. As DNA, the CDR3 is TGCAGCGTCCCGCCCGGAGGGACTAACGCCCGAACTGGTACGCAGTATTTT.

The V gene is TRBV18, the J gene TRBJ2-1, with 8 bases matching TRBD2. V lost 8 bases, J lost 9 bases, and 12 bases stayed unmatched. Germline V CDR1 and CDR2: KGHSH, LQKENI. This CDR3 is 14 amino acids long. CDR3 bases: TGTGCCAGCCGTCCCGGGACTAGTGTTAGTGAGCAGTTCTTC. Translation: CASRPGTSVSEQFF. Together with reference TRBV18 and TRBJ2-1, the CDR3 gives the full variable domain: NAGVMQNPRHLVRRRGQEARLRCSPMKGHSHVYWYRQLPEEGLKFMVYLQKENIIDESGMPKERFSAEFPKEGPSILRIQQVVRGDSAAYFCASRPGTSVSEQFFGPGTRLTVL.

This clonotype came up a few times. The chain is built from TRBV3-1 and TRBJ2-7; 7 nucleotides agree with TRBD1. The CDR3 covers 14 residues. Per the germline V gene, CDR1 is LGHDT and CDR2 is YNNKEL (reference sequence). With 4 bases clipped from V and 5 bases from J, the junction kept 8 bases outside the gene matches. Here the CDR3 reads CASSRPGTAHEQYF. The CDR3, as DNA: TGTGCCAGCAGCCGCCCCGGGACAGCTCACGAGCAGTACTTC.

This chain uses TRBV5-1 with TRBJ2-2, with unresolved D. CDR1 and CDR2 from the germline V gene are SGHRS and YFSETQ. This CDR3 has 15 amino acids. The V gene lost 4 bases and the J gene lost 0 bases, with 10 bases spanning the gap. The CDR3 region is CASSRDDPNTGELFF. In DNA form, the CDR3 reads TGCGCCAGCAGCCGCGACGATCCGAACACCGGGGAGCTGTTTTTT.

This clonotype was counted ten times or more. The chain joins TRBV7-9 to TRBJ2-1, with TRBD2 matching over 7 bases. The CDR3 is 12 residues long. After removal of 5 bases from V and 11 bases from J, the junction contained 6 bases not matched to a gene. Germline V gene lookup returns CDR1 SEHNR and CDR2 FQNEAQ (reference sequence). The CDR3 is CASSTGLRQQFF. The CDR3 DNA reads TGTGCCAGCAGCACGGGACTACGGCAGCAGTTCTTC.

This clonotype was picked up a small number of times. The chain employs TRBV18 and TRBJ2-7; TRBD2 matches 9 bases. The CDR3 spans 18 residues. Germline values: CDR1 KGHSH, CDR2 LQKENI. V lost 3 bases to trimming and J lost 0 bases; unmatched junction nucleotides: 12. The CDR3: CASSPLTSGLESSYEQYF. As DNA, the CDR3 is TGTGCCAGCTCACCGCTCACTAGCGGGCTGGAGAGCTCCTACGAGCAGTACTTC. Based on the CDR3 plus reference TRBV18 and TRBJ2-7, the full variable domain is NAGVMQNPRHLVRRRGQEARLRCSPMKGHSHVYWYRQLPEEGLKFMVYLQKENIIDESGMPKERFSAEFPKEGPSILRIQQVVRGDSAAYFCASSPLTSGLESSYEQYFGPGTRLTVT.

This clonotype was detected a few times. V and J are TRBV29-1 and TRBJ2-2; 7 nucleotides match TRBD1. V dropped 4 bases and J dropped 2; count of bases not matched to a gene: 4. The germline gives CDR1 SQVTM, CDR2 ANQGSEA. The CDR3 loop spans 14 amino acids. For the CDR3, the DNA is TGCAGCGTTGCCCGGGACAGCAACACCGGGGAGCTGTTTTTT. This encodes CSVARDSNTGELFF.

The rearrangement links TRBV3-1 to TRBJ2-3, with TRBD1 as a possible D gene (5 bases). Trimming left V 2 bases short and J 0 bases short, with 9 bases between. The germline gives CDR1 LGHDT, CDR2 YNNKEL (reference sequence). This CDR3 has 15 residues. The CDR3 here is CASSQLPGSTDTQYF. Here the CDR3 DNA reads TGTGCCAGCAGCCAACTACCAGGGAGCACAGATACGCAGTATTTT.

CDR3 sequence (DNA): TGTGCCAGCAGCCTGACGGACTCCTACAATGAGCAGTTCTTC. It yields the protein CASSLTDSYNEQFF. V usage is TRBV6-5 and J usage is TRBJ2-1; no firm D call. Germline CDR1 and CDR2: MNHEY and SVGAGI. With 6 bases removed from V and 0 bases from J, the gap between germline ends came to 9 bases. The CDR3 length is 14 residues.

The V call is TRBV20-1, the J call TRBJ2-7, with TRBD2 matching over 11 bases. There are 15 residues in the CDR3. The ends lost 4 bases at V and 0 bases at J; junction bases unmatched: 5. Germline lookup yields CDR1 DFQATT and CDR2 SNEGSKA (reference sequence). The CDR3 protein is CSAKGTSGSSYEQYF. The CDR3 DNA reads as TGCAGTGCTAAAGGGACTAGCGGTAGCTCCTACGAGCAGTACTTC.

The genes are TRBV20-1 and TRBJ2-1; 9 bases agree with TRBD2. Germline V CDR1 and CDR2: DFQATT, SNEGSKA (reference sequence). The CDR3 consists of 16 residues. With V trimmed by 1 base and J by 2 bases, 6 bases remained unmatched. CDR3: CSARVLSGGTYNEQFF. The CDR3, as DNA: TGCAGTGCTAGAGTCCTTAGCGGGGGTACCTACAATGAGCAGTTCTTC.

The table lists this clonotype with a count of one. This chain links TRBV29-1 with TRBJ2-3; 9 bases are shared with TRBD2. CDR3 length: 13 amino acids. CDR1 SQVTM and CDR2 ANQGSEA come from the germline V gene. V was pared by 7 bases and J by 3 bases, with 5 bases of the junction left unmatched. The CDR3 region has the DNA TGCAGCGCTAAAGCGGGAGGAACAGATACGCAGTATTTT. Translation gives CSAKAGGTDTQYF.

Many counts were recorded for this clonotype. J is TRBJ2-1 and V is TRBV7-2, with 7 bases identical to TRBD2. Per the germline V gene, CDR1 is SGHTA and CDR2 is FQGNSA. This CDR3 has 16 amino acids. V gave up 5 bases and J gave up 6 bases; unmatched junction bases: 13. CDR3 region: CASSARLAGDGNEQFF. The CDR3 nucleotides are TGTGCCAGCAGCGCCCGTCTGGCGGGAGATGGCAATGAGCAGTTCTTC.

This clonotype was seen repeatedly, ten times or more. This rearrangement joins TRBV6-5 to TRBJ1-1; D may be TRBD1 (6 bases). The V and J ends lost 7 bases and 0 bases respectively, with 12 bases between them. Germline CDR1 MNHEY, CDR2 SVGAGI. The CDR3 is made up of 14 amino acids. The DNA for the CDR3 is TGTGCCAGCACCAGTACAGGGATGAACACTGAAGCTTTCTTT. Translation gives CASTSTGMNTEAFF.

Many counts were recorded for this clonotype. The chain links TRBV5-1 to TRBJ1-5; TRBD1 is a possible D gene (6 bases). The V gene lost 2 bases and the J gene lost 0 bases, with 15 bases spanning the gap. From germline, CDR1 is SGHRS and CDR2 YFSETQ. This CDR3 has 17 amino acids. The CDR3 bases are TGCGCCAGCAGCTTCCCCCTACAGGGACTTAGCAATCAGCCCCAGCATTTT. As protein: CASSFPLQGLSNQPQHF.

This clonotype was found many times. The chain uses TRBV7-8 and TRBJ2-5, with D possibly matching TRBD2 (5 bases). Trimming stripped 5 bases from V and 2 bases from J, with 18 bases between. CDR1 is SGHVS, CDR2 FQNEAQ, per germline. The CDR3 extends over 16 amino acids. The CDR3 DNA sequence: TGTGCCAGCAGCACGGGGAATCGACTTACACAAGAGACCCAGTACTTC. As protein: CASSTGNRLTQETQYF.

The DNA of the CDR3 is TGTGCCAGCAGTCAGAGACAGCTCCGTGCGGACACTGAAGCTTTCTTT. It encodes CASSQRQLRADTEAFF. The chain uses TRBV28 and TRBJ1-1; tentative D call: TRBD1 (5 bases). Trimming cost V 5 bases and J 3 bases, with 19 bases left between them. Germline assignment: CDR1 MDHEN and CDR2 SYDVKM. The CDR3 has 16 residues.

J is TRBJ2-3 and V is TRBV3-1; D ambiguous. The CDR3 has 15 amino acids. Germline-derived CDR1 and CDR2 are LGHDT and YNNKEL (reference sequence). Trimming left V 4 bases short and J 0 bases short, with 11 bases between. The CDR3 coding sequence is TGTGCCAGCAGCCGGGCGCGATCTAGCACAGATACGCAGTATTTT. The encoded protein is CASSRARSSTDTQYF.

V is TRBV9 and J is TRBJ2-3; perhaps D is TRBD1 or TRBD2 (5 bases each). Germline V lookup: CDR1 SGDLS, CDR2 YYNGEE. The CDR3 has 14 amino acids. Trimming cost V 4 bases and J 0 bases, with 9 bases left between them. The DNA for the CDR3 is TGTGCCAGCAGCCCCTGGGGGAGCACAGATACGCAGTATTTT. Protein sequence: CASSPWGSTDTQYF. The full variable domain, its missing parts supplied by reference TRBV9 and TRBJ2-3, is DSGVTQTPKHLITATGQRVTLRCSPRSGDLSVYWYQQSLDQGLQFLIQYYNGEERAKGNILERFSAQQFPDLHSELNLSSLELGDSALYFCASSPWGSTDTQYFGPGTRLTVL.

Only a few counts were recorded for this clonotype. The chain combines TRBV28 with TRBJ1-3; D remains ambiguous. CDR1 MDHEN and CDR2 SYDVKM come from the germline V gene. CDR3 length: 16 residues. V gave up 1 base and J gave up 0 bases, with 10 bases separating them. In DNA form, the CDR3 reads TGTGCCAGCAGTTTATTATTCGGGCTCTCTGGAAACACCATATATTTT. Its translation: CASSLLFGLSGNTIYF.

This clonotype has a count of ten or more. The chain recombines TRBV6-2 or TRBV6-3 with TRBJ2-1; TRBD2 aligns across 11 bases. The germline gives CDR1 MNHEY, CDR2 SVGEGT. V dropped 3 bases and J dropped 3; count of bases not matched to a gene: 10. The CDR3 runs 18 residues. CDR3 nucleotide sequence: TGTGCCAGCAGTTATTCGCGGACTAGCGGGTTCTACTACAATGAGCAGTTCTTC. Translating it yields CASSYSRTSGFYYNEQFF.

This clonotype was observed a few times. J is TRBJ2-3 and V is TRBV29-1; 10 nucleotides align to TRBD2. Germline CDR1 and CDR2: SQVTM and ANQGSEA. CDR3 length: 16 residues. Trimming removed 4 bases from V and 2 bases from J; junction bases left unmatched: 9. CDR3 residues: CSVVPLAGGHTDTQYF. DNA of the CDR3: TGCAGCGTTGTGCCTTTAGCGGGAGGTCACACAGATACGCAGTATTTT.